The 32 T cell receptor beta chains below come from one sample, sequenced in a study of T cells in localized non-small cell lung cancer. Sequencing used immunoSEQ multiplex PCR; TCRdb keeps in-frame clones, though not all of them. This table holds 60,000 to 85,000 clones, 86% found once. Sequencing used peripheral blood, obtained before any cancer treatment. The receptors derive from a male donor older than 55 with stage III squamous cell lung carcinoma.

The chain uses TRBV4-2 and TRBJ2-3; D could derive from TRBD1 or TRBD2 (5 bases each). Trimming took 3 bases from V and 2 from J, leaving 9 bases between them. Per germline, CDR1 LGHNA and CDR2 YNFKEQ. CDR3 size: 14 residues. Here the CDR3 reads CASSHPGATDTQYF. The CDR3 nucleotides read TGTGCCAGCAGCCATCCCGGGGCCACAGATACGCAGTATTTT.

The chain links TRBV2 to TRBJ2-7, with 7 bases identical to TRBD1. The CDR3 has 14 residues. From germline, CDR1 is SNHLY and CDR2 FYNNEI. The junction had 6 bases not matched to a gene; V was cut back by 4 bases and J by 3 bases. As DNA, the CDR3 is TGTGCCAGCAGTGTAGGTCAGGGGGTCTACGAGCAGTACTTC. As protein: CASSVGQGVYEQYF.

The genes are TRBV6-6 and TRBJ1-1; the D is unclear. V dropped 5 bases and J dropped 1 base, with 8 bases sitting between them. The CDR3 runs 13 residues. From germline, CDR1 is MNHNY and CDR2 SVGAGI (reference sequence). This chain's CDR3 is CASSPLRNTEAFF. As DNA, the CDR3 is TGTGCCAGCAGTCCACTGAGGAACACTGAAGCTTTCTTT.

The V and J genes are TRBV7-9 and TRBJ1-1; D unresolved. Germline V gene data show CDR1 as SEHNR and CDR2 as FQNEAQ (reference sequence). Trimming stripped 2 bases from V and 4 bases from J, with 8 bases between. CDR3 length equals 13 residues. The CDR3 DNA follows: TGTGCCAGCAGCTTAAACTCACCCACTGAAGCTTTCTTT. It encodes CASSLNSPTEAFF.

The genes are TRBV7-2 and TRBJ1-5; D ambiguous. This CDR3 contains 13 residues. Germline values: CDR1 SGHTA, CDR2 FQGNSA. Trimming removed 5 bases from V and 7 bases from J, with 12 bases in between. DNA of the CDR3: TGTGCCAGCAGCCCGTGGGCTGGGCAGCCCCAGCATTTT. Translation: CASSPWAGQPQHF. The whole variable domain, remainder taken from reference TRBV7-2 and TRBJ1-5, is GAGVSQSPSNKVTEKGKDVELRCDPISGHTALYWYRQSLGQGLEFLIYFQGNSAPDKSGLPSDRFSAERTGGSVSTLTIQRTQQEDSAVYLCASSPWAGQPQHFGDGTRLSIL.

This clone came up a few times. Here the CDR3 DNA reads TGTGCCAGTAATCGAAGGACTGAAGCTTTCTTT. Its translation is CASNRRTEAFF. J is TRBJ1-1 and V is TRBV19, with D unclear. Trimming took off 7 bases at V and 5 bases at J, with 8 bases between the two ends. The length of the CDR3 is 11 residues. The germline gives CDR1 LNHDA, CDR2 SQIVND (reference sequence).

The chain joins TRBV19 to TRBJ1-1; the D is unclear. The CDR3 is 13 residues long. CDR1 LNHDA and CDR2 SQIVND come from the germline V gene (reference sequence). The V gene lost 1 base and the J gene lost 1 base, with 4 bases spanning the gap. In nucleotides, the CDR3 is TGTGCCAGTAGTATAGGGGGGAACACTGAAGCTTTCTTT. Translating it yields CASSIGGNTEAFF.

CDR3 region: CAIQGGSGNTIYF. The CDR3 region has the DNA TGTGCCATTCAGGGCGGATCTGGAAACACCATATATTTT. This sequence joins TRBV10-3 and TRBJ1-3; D might be TRBD1 (5 bases). This CDR3 is built from 13 residues. Trimming took off 9 bases at V and 1 base at J, with 10 bases between the two ends. Germline V gene data show CDR1 as ENHRY and CDR2 as SYGVKD.

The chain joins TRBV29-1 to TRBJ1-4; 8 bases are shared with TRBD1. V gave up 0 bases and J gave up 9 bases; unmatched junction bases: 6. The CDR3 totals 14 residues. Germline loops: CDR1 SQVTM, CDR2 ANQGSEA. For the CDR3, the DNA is TGCAGCGTTGAAGAGACAGGGGTGGACCAAAAACTGTTTTTT. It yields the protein CSVEETGVDQKLFF.

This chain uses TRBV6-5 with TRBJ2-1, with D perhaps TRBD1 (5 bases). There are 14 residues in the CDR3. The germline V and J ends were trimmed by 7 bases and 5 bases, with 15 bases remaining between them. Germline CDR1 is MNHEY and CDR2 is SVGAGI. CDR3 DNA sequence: TGTGCCAGCACCCGTGGGGCGGACAACAATGAGCAGTTCTTC. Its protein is CASTRGADNNEQFF.

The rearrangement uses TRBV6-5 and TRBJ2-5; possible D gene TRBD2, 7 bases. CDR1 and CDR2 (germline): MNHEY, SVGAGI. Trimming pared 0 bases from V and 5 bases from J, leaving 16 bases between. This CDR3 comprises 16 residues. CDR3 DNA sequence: TGTGCCAGCAGTTACTCGGGGGGGCGCCCGGGTGAGACCCAGTACTTC. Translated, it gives CASSYSGGRPGETQYF.

The CDR3 bases are TGTGCCAGTAATTCAAGGGTGGATAATTCACCCCTCCACTTT. Residues: CASNSRVDNSPLHF. V gene TRBV19 combines with J gene TRBJ1-6; D is ambiguous. V was cut by 7 bases and J by 5 bases, with 12 bases left in between. From germline, CDR1 is LNHDA and CDR2 SQIVND (reference sequence). The CDR3 extends over 14 amino acids.

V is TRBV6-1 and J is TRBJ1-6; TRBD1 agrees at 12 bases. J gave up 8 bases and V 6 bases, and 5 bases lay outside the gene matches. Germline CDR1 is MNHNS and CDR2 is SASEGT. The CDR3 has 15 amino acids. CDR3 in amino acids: CASSQGQGAHSPLHF. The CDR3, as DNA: TGTGCCAGCAGCCAGGGACAGGGGGCGCATTCACCCCTCCACTTT.

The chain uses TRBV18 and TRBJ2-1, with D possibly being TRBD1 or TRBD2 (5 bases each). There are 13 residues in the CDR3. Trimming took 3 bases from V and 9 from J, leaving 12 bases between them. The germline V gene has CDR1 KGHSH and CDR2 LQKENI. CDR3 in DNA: TGTGCCAGCTCACCGGGACGCGGAATTGAGCAGTTCTTC. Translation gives CASSPGRGIEQFF.

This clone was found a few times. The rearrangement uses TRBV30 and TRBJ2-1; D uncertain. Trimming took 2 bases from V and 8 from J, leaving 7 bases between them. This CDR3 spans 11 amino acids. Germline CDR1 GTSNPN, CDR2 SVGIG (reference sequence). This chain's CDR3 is CAWSTNYEQFF. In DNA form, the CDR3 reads TGTGCCTGGAGTACAAACTATGAGCAGTTCTTC.

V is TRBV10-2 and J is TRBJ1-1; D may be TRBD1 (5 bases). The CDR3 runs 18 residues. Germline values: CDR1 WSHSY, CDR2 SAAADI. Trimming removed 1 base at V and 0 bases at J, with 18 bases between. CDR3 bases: TGCGCCAGCAGTGAGTTGGGAAGGGGACGCTCACTGAACACTGAAGCTTTCTTT. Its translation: CASSELGRGRSLNTEAFF.

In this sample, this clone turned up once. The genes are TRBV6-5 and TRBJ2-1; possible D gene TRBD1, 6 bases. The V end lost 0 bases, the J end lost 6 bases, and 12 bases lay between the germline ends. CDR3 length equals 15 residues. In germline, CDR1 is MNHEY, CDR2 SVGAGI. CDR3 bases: TGTGCCAGCAGTTACTCTGGGGGCACCTTCAATGAGCAGTTCTTC. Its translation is CASSYSGGTFNEQFF.

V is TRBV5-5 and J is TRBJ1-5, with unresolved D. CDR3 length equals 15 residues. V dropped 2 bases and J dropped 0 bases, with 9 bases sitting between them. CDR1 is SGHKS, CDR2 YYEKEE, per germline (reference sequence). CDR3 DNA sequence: TGTGCCAGCAGCTTTGATGGGGTTAGCAATCAGCCCCAGCATTTT. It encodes CASSFDGVSNQPQHF.

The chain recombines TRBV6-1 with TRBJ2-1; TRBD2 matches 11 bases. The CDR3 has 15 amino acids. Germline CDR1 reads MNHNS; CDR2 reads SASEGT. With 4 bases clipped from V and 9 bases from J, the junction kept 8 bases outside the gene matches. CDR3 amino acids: CASSVLGTSGFEQFF. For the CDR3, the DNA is TGTGCCAGCAGTGTCCTCGGGACTAGCGGTTTTGAGCAGTTCTTC.

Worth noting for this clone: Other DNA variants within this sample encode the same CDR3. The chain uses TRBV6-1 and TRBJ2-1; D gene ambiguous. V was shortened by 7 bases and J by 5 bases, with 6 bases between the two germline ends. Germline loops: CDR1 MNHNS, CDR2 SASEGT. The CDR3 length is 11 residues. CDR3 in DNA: TGTGCCAGCACAGTAAACAATGAGCAGTTCTTC. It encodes CASTVNNEQFF.

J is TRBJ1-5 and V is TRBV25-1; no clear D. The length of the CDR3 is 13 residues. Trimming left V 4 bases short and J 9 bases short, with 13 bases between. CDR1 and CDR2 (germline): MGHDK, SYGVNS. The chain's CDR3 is CASSGDGKRPQHF. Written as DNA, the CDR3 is TGTGCCAGCAGTGGCGACGGAAAGCGGCCCCAGCATTTT. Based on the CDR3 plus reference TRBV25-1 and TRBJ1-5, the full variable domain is EADIYQTPRYLVIGTGKKITLECSQTMGHDKMYWYQQDPGMELHLIHYSYGVNSTEKGDLSSESTVSRIRTEHFPLTLESARPSHTSQYLCASSGDGKRPQHFGDGTRLSIL.

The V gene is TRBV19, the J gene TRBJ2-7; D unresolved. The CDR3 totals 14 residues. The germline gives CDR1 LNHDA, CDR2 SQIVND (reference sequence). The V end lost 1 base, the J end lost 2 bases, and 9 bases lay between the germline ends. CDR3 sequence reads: CASSIGTDPYEQYF. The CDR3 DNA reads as TGTGCCAGTAGTATAGGCACGGACCCCTACGAGCAGTACTTC.

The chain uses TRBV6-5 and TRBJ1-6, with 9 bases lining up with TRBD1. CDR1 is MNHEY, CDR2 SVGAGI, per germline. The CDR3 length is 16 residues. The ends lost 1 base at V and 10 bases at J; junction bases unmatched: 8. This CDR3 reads CASSYLRDRVGSPLHF. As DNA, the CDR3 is TGTGCCAGCAGTTACTTACGGGACAGGGTGGGCTCACCCCTCCACTTT.

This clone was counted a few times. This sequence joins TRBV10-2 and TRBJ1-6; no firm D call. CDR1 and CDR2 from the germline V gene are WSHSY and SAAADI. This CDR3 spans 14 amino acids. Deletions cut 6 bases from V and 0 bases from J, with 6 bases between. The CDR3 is CASRGSSYNSPLHF. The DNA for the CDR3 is TGCGCCAGCAGAGGGAGCTCCTATAATTCACCCCTCCACTTT.

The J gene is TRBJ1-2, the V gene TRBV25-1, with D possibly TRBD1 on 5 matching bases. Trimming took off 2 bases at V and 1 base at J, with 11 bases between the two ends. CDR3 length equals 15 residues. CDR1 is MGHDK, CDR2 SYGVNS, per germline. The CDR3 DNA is TGTGCCAGCAGTGAACCCGGGGCTGGTAACTATGGCTACACCTTC. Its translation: CASSEPGAGNYGYTF.

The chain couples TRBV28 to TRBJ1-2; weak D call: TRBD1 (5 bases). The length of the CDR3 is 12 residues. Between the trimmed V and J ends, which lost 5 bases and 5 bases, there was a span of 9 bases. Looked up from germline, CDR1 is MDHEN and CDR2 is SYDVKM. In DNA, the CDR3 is TGTGCCAGCAGTGGGGGAGAGTATGGCTACACCTTC. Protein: CASSGGEYGYTF.

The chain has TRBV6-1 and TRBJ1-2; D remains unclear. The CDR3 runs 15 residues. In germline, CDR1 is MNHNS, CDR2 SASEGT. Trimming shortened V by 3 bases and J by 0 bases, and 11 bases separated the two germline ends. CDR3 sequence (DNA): TGTGCCAGCAGTGACCCTCCAGGTACTAACTATGGCTACACCTTC. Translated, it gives CASSDPPGTNYGYTF.

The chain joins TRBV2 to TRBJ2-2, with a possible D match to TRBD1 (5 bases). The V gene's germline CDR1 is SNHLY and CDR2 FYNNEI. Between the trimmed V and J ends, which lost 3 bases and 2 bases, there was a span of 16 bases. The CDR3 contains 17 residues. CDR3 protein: CASSDQGLALNTGELFF. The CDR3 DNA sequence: TGTGCCAGCAGTGATCAGGGATTGGCCCTTAACACCGGGGAGCTGTTTTTT.

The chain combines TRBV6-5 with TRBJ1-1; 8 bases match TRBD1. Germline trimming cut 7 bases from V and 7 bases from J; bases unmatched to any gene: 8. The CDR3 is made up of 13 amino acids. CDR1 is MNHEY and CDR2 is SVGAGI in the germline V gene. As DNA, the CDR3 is TGTGCCAGCACCCGAACCGACAGGGGTGAAGCTTTCTTT. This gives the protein CASTRTDRGEAFF.

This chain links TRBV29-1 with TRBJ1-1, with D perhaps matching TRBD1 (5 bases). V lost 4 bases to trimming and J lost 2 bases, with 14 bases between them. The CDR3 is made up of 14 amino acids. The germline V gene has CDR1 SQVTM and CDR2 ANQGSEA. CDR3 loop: CSVGRGDENTEAFF. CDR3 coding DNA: TGCAGCGTTGGTCGGGGGGATGAAAACACTGAAGCTTTCTTT. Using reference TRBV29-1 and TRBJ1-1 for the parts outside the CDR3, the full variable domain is SAVISQKPSRDICQRGTSLTIQCQVDSQVTMMFWYRQQPGQSLTLIATANQGSEATYESGFVIDKFPISRPNLTFSTLTVSNMSPEDSSIYLCSVGRGDENTEAFFGQGTRLTVV.

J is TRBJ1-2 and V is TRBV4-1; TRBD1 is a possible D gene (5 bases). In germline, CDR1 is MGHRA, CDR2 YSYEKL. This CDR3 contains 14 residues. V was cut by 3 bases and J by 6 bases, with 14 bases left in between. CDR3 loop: CASSQEQAWDGYTF. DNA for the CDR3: TGCGCCAGCAGCCAGGAACAGGCTTGGGATGGCTACACCTTC.

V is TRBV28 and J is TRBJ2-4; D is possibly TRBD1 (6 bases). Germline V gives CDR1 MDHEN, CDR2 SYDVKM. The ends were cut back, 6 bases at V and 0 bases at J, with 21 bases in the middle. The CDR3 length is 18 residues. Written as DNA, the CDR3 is TGTGCCAGCAGACACTCTACAGGGATTGGGGGAGCCAAAAACATTCAGTACTTC. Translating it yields CASRHSTGIGGAKNIQYF.